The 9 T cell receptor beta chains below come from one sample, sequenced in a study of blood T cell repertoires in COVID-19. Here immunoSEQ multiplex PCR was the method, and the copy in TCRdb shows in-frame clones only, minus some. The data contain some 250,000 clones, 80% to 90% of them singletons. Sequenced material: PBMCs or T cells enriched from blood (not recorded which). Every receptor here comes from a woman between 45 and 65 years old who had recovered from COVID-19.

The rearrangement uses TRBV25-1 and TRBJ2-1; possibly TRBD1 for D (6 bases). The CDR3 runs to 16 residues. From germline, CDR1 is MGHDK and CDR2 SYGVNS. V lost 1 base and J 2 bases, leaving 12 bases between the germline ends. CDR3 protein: CASSESTGKTYNEQFF. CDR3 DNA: TGTGCCAGCAGTGAATCAACAGGGAAAACCTACAATGAGCAGTTCTTC. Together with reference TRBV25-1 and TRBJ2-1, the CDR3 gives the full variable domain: EADIYQTPRYLVIGTGKKITLECSQTMGHDKMYWYQQDPGMELHLIHYSYGVNSTEKGDLSSESTVSRIRTEHFPLTLESARPSHTSQYLCASSESTGKTYNEQFFGPGTRLTVL.

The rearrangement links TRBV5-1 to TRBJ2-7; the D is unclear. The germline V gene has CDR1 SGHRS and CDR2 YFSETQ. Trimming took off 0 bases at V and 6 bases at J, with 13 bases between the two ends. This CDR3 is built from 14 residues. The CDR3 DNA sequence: TGCGCCAGCAGCTTGGCTAGGAGTTCGGGCGAGCAGTACTTC. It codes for CASSLARSSGEQYF.

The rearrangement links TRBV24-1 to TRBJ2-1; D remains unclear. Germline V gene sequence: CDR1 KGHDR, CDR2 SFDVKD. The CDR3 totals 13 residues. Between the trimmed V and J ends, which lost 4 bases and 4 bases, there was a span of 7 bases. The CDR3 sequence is CATSDPGYNEQFF. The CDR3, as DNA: TGTGCCACCAGTGACCCCGGTTACAATGAGCAGTTCTTC.

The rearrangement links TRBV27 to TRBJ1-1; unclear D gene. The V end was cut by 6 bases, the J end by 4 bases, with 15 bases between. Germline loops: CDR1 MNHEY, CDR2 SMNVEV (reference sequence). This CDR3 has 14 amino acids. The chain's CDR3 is CASSLSPRGTEAFF. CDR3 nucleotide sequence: TGTGCCAGCAGCTTAAGTCCCCGGGGCACTGAAGCTTTCTTT.

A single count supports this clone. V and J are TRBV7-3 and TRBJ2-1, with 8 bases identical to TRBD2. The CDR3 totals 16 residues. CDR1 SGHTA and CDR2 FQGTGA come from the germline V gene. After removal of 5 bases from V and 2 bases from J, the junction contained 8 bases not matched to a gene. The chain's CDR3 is CASSLLSGMAYNEQFF. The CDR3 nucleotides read TGTGCCAGCAGCCTACTTAGCGGGATGGCCTACAATGAGCAGTTCTTC.

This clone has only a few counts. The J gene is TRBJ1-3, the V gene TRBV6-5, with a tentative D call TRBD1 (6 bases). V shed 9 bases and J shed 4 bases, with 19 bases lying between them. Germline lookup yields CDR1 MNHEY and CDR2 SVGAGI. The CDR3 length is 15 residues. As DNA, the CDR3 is TGTGCCAGTGGAAGGGGGTCCGCTTTGGGAAACACCATATATTTT. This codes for CASGRGSALGNTIYF.

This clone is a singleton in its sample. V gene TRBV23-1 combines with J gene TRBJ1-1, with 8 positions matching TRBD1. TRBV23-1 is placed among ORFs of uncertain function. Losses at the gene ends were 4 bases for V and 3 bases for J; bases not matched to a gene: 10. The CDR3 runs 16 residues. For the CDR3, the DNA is TGCGCCAGCAGTCCCCGGACAGGGCCTCGACACACTGAAGCTTTCTTT. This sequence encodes CASSPRTGPRHTEAFF.

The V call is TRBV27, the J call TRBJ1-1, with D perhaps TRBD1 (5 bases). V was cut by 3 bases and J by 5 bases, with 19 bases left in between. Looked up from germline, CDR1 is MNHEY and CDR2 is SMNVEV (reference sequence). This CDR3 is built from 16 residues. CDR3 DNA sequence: TGTGCCAGCAGTTTTAGGCGGGGGAGGGGAGGTACTGAAGCTTTCTTT. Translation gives CASSFRRGRGGTEAFF.

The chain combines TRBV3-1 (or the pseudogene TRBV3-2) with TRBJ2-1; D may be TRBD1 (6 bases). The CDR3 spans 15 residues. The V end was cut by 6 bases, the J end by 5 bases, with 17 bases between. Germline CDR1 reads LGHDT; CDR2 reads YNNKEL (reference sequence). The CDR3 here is CASSHLDSLNNEQFF. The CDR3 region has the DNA TGTGCCAGCAGTCACCTGGACAGTCTTAACAATGAGCAGTTCTTC.